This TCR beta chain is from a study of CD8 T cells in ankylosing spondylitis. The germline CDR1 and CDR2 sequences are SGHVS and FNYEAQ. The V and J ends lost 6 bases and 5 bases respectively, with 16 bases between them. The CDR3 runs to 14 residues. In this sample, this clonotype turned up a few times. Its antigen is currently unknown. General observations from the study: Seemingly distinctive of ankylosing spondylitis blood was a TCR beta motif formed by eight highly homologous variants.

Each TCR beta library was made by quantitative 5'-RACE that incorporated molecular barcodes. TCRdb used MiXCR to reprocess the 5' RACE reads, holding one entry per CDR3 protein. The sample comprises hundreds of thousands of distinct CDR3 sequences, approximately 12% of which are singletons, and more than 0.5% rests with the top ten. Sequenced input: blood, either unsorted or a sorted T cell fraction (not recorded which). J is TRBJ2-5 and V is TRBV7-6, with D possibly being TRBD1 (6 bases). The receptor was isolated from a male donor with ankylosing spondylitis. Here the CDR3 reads CASSLTGPRETQYF. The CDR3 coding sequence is TGTGCCAGCAGTTTGACAGGCCCGCGGGAGACCCAGTACTTC.